The clone carrying this TCR beta chain was counted between two and nine times. The sample has other DNA sequences that encode this CDR3 too. These data come from a study of shared clonotypes between healthy human individuals. Sequenced by immunoSEQ multiplex PCR; TCRdb stores in-frame clones only, minus some. Among around 720,000 clones listed, 55% to 85% were seen once. V was trimmed by 1 base and J by 2 bases, leaving 11 bases between them. This CDR3 contains 14 residues. Germline V gene data show CDR1 as GTSNPN and CDR2 as SVGIG (reference sequence). Specimen: memory CD4+ T cells sorted from blood. Stated subset: CD45RA-negative fraction. This clonotype was sampled from a woman in her 30s in good health. The chain is built from TRBV30 and TRBJ2-5, with D perhaps TRBD1 or TRBD2 (6 bases each). CDR3 amino acids: CAWSARGLQETQYF. The CDR3 DNA reads TGTGCCTGGAGTGCCCGGGGGCTGCAAGAGACCCAGTACTTC.